This TCR beta chain is drawn from a study of blood T cell repertoires in COVID-19. About the research overall: The origin of the acute and convalescent COVID-19 samples was the United States, Italy and Spain. PBMCs, B-cell-depleted T cells, or T cells provided the cDNA or gDNA that made up the material.

How the authors handled the data: Counts of nucleated cells, estimated from reference gene primer amplification, were obtained. Generated by immunoSEQ multiplex PCR, the TCRdb table keeps only in-frame clones and is missing some. For V, J and clone size, that table is used; D and trimming come from the DNA. Of around 240,000 clones detected, about 80% appear once; the ten largest clones hold 6.5% to 9%. Germline CDR1 reads LGHNA; CDR2 reads YSLEER. V lost 0 bases and J lost 5, with 14 bases in between. The CDR3 runs to 15 residues. Sequencing was done on a sample of peripheral blood. The receptor's source is a woman aged 45-59 years with acute or convalescent COVID-19. J is TRBJ2-7 and V is TRBV4-3; perhaps TRBD1 as D (6 bases). This chain's CDR3 is CASSQEIHRANEQYF. The CDR3, as DNA: TGCGCCAGCAGCCAAGAGATCCACAGGGCGAACGAGCAGTACTTC.